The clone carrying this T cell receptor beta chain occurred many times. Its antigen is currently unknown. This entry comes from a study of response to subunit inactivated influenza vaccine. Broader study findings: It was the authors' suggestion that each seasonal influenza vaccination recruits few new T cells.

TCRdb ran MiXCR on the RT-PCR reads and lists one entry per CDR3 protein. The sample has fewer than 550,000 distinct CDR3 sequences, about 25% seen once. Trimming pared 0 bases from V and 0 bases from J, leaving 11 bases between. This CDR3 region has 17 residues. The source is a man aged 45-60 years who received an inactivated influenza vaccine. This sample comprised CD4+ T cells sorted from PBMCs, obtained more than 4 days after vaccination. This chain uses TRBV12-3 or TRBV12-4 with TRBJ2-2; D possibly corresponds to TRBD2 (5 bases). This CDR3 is CASSLAPSGSNTGELFF. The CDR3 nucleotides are TGTGCCAGCAGTTTAGCGCCAAGCGGATCGAACACCGGGGAGCTGTTTTTT.